The clone carrying this T cell receptor (beta chain) was seen a few times. Antigen: not known. This CDR3 spans 12 amino acids. V dropped 2 bases and J dropped 15 bases, with 14 bases sitting between them. Germline lookup yields CDR1 MNHNY and CDR2 SVGAGI (reference sequence). TCRdb ran MiXCR on the 5' RACE reads and lists one entry per CDR3 protein. In the table there are about 110,000 distinct CDR3 sequences, around 14% of which are singletons. This sample was included in a study of T-cell memory formation after mild COVID-19. Overall study: Each donor largely had its own TCR clusters.

Study-level points and caveats: Clones shrinking between day 15 and 85 showed a balanced CD4/CD8 split, and those that grew later tilted toward CD4+. For contracting clones, CD4+ ones sat mainly in CM and EM, CD8+ in EMRA.

Source material: PBMCs or a T cell subset sorted from them (not recorded which). The receptor's source is a man between 18 and 35 years old who had mild COVID-19 (a few samples of this study predate the infection). Cell type and time point are not known. The chain recombines TRBV6-6 with TRBJ2-1; no clear D. The CDR3 nucleotides are TGTGCCAGCAGTTACGGGCAACCCGACCCGTTCTTC. This codes for CASSYGQPDPFF.